Shown below are 9 T cell receptor beta chains from a single sample sequenced in a study of human T cells and chemical hapten exposure. TCRdb re-derived calls from the RACE reads in MiXCR, one entry per CDR3 protein. The sample records more than 85,000 distinct CDR3 sequences, more than 7% being singletons. Time point defined: patch test 2, 6 weeks after DPC sensitization. The treatment here: therapeutic diphenylcyclopropenone sensitization with weekly scalp DPC. The source was whole blood, collected in connection with sensitization to the hapten diphenylcyclopropenone (DPC). The receptors were sampled from a woman in her thirties or forties with alopecia areata. Some clones in this sample may be carry-over from other donors' samples.

This clonotype showed up just a few times. Here the CDR3 reads CASSPPGQGSSGNTIYF. Written as DNA, the CDR3 is TGTGCCAGCTCACCCCCGGGACAGGGAAGCTCTGGAAACACCATATATTTT. The chain uses TRBV18 and TRBJ1-3, with 9 bases lining up with TRBD1. With 3 bases clipped from V and 0 bases from J, the junction kept 6 bases outside the gene matches. CDR1 is KGHSH, CDR2 LQKENI, per germline. The CDR3 has 17 amino acids. Combining the CDR3 with reference TRBV18 and TRBJ1-3 gives the whole variable domain NAGVMQNPRHLVRRRGQEARLRCSPMKGHSHVYWYRQLPEEGLKFMVYLQKENIIDESGMPKERFSAEFPKEGPSILRIQQVVRGDSAAYFCASSPPGQGSSGNTIYFGEGSWLTVV.

This clonotype was observed many times. V and J are TRBV24-1 and TRBJ1-1; D perhaps matches TRBD1 (5 bases). The germline CDR1 and CDR2 sequences are KGHDR and SFDVKD. V lost 0 bases and J lost 7, with 8 bases in between. The CDR3 is 13 residues long. CDR3 sequence: CATSDLGDGEAFF. DNA of the CDR3: TGTGCCACCAGTGATTTGGGGGACGGTGAAGCTTTCTTT.

The V and J genes are TRBV7-6 and TRBJ2-1; perhaps TRBD2 as D (5 bases). Germline CDR1 SGHVS, CDR2 FNYEAQ. V lost 3 bases, J lost 1 base, and 25 bases lay in between. This CDR3 spans 20 amino acids. CDR3 bases: TGTGCCAGCAGCTTCCCCCGGGGAAAAAAGGATGATAGGTCCTACAATGAGCAGTTCTTC. Its protein is CASSFPRGKKDDRSYNEQFF.

This clonotype was recorded many times. The chain combines TRBV5-1 with TRBJ2-5; 7 nucleotides match TRBD1. The germline V gene encodes CDR1 SGHRS and CDR2 YFSETQ. CDR3 length: 14 residues. V dropped 3 bases and J dropped 5; count of bases not matched to a gene: 7. CDR3 nucleotide sequence: TGCGCCAGCAGCTCACAGGGGTCGAGGGAGACCCAGTACTTC. Protein: CASSSQGSRETQYF. Using reference TRBV5-1 and TRBJ2-5 for the parts outside the CDR3, the full variable domain is KAGVTQTPRYLIKTRGQQVTLSCSPISGHRSVSWYQQTPGQGLQFLFEYFSETQRNKGNFPGRFSGRQFSNSRSEMNVSTLELGDSALYLCASSSQGSRETQYFGPGTRLLVL.

There are many counts of this clonotype. The V and J genes are TRBV6-2 or TRBV6-3 and TRBJ1-2; no clear D gene. Trimming left V 2 bases short and J 3 bases short, with 10 bases between. Looked up from germline, CDR1 is MNHEY and CDR2 is SVGEGT. The CDR3 spans 14 residues. This CDR3 reads CASSYMGMDYGYTF. The DNA for the CDR3 is TGTGCCAGCAGTTACATGGGTATGGACTATGGCTACACCTTC.

V usage is TRBV4-3 and J usage is TRBJ1-4, with D unclear. CDR1 is LGHNA and CDR2 is YSLEER in the germline V gene. The V and J ends lost 3 bases and 0 bases respectively, with 17 bases between them. The CDR3 contains 18 residues. The DNA for the CDR3 is TGCGCCAGCAGCCAGGGCGAGGCAGCCCTTGCAACTAATGAAAAACTGTTTTTT. Amino acids: CASSQGEAALATNEKLFF.

This clonotype was recorded many times. This rearrangement joins TRBV3-1 to TRBJ1-2; no definite D call. Trimming stripped 3 bases from V and 4 bases from J, with 6 bases between. Germline values: CDR1 LGHDT, CDR2 YNNKEL (reference sequence). The CDR3 totals 12 residues. Here the CDR3 DNA reads TGTGCCAGCAGCCACGGAGGCTATGGCTACACCTTC. Amino acids: CASSHGGYGYTF. The full variable domain, completed using reference TRBV3-1 and TRBJ1-2, is DTAVSQTPKYLVTQMGNDKSIKCEQNLGHDTMYWYKQDSKKFLKIMFSYNNKELIINETVPNRFSPKSPDKAHLNLHINSLELGDSAVYFCASSHGGYGYTFGSGTRLTVV.

This clonotype appeared many times. The CDR3 DNA reads as TGCAGTACCAATCCTATGGACAGCGGAGCTATTGGGAGCTATGGCTACACCTTC. It codes for CSTNPMDSGAIGSYGYTF. J is TRBJ1-2 and V is TRBV20-1; weak D call: TRBD1 (6 bases). Germline V CDR1 and CDR2: DFQATT, SNEGSKA (reference sequence). CDR3 size: 18 residues. V lost 8 bases, J lost 4 bases, and 32 bases lay in between.

This clonotype was counted between two and nine times. The chain employs TRBV12-3 or TRBV12-4 and TRBJ2-3; 11 nucleotides agree with TRBD1. J was trimmed by 3 bases and V by 7 bases; bases with no gene match: 6. This CDR3 is built from 15 residues. CDR3 sequence: CASTWTGGETDTQYF. DNA of the CDR3: TGTGCCAGCACATGGACAGGGGGCGAGACAGATACGCAGTATTTT.